Reported below is one TCR beta chain. This sample's RNA came from whole unsorted tissue. The normal lung tissue was taken more than 3 cm from the tumor edge. This sample was included in a study of tumor and adjacent non-tumor tissue in lung cancer. Study information: Stage I to III disease affected 10 men and roughly five women aged about 30 to 85.

The CDR3 totals 16 residues. V was cut by 0 bases and J by 9 bases, with 19 bases left in between. The V gene's germline CDR1 is MGHRA and CDR2 YSYEKL. TCRbeta libraries were built with three rounds of nested PCR, modified from ARM-PCR. From the multiplex PCR reads, TCRdb called clonotypes with MiXCR, one entry per CDR3 protein. The sample yields 80,000 to 100,000 distinct CDR3 sequences, about 80% seen once. This receptor was taken from a man aged 55 to 70 with small cell lung cancer. Specimen: distant non-tumor lung tissue. The chain recombines TRBV4-1 with TRBJ2-3; maybe TRBD2 (7 bases). Written as DNA, the CDR3 is TGCGCCAGCAGCCAAGATCCGCCCGGGGGGCCCGCAACGCAGTATTTT. It yields the protein CASSQDPPGGPATQYF.